The T cell receptor beta chain under discussion was sequenced for a study of technical replicates of blood from a handful of donors. V trimming: 4 bases; J trimming: 0 bases; junction bases outside the gene matches: 17. This CDR3 has 21 residues. Per germline, CDR1 SGDLS and CDR2 YYNGEE. The data were produced by immunoSEQ multiplex PCR, yet TCRdb's version contains in-frame clones alone and is incomplete. This sample has roughly 82,000 clones, with 96% found just once. This TCR was sampled from a human donor in good health. The sequenced sample consisted of T cells isolated from PBMCs. The chain is built from TRBV9 and TRBJ2-6; 9 nucleotides line up with TRBD1. CDR3 sequence: CASSPRGQGFPYISGANVLTF. CDR3 bases: TGTGCCAGCAGCCCCCGGGGACAGGGTTTCCCATATATCTCTGGGGCCAACGTCCTGACTTTC. Filled out from reference TRBV9 and TRBJ2-6, the complete variable domain reads DSGVTQTPKHLITATGQRVTLRCSPRSGDLSVYWYQQSLDQGLQFLIQYYNGEERAKGNILERFSAQQFPDLHSELNLSSLELGDSALYFCASSPRGQGFPYISGANVLTFGAGSRLTVL.